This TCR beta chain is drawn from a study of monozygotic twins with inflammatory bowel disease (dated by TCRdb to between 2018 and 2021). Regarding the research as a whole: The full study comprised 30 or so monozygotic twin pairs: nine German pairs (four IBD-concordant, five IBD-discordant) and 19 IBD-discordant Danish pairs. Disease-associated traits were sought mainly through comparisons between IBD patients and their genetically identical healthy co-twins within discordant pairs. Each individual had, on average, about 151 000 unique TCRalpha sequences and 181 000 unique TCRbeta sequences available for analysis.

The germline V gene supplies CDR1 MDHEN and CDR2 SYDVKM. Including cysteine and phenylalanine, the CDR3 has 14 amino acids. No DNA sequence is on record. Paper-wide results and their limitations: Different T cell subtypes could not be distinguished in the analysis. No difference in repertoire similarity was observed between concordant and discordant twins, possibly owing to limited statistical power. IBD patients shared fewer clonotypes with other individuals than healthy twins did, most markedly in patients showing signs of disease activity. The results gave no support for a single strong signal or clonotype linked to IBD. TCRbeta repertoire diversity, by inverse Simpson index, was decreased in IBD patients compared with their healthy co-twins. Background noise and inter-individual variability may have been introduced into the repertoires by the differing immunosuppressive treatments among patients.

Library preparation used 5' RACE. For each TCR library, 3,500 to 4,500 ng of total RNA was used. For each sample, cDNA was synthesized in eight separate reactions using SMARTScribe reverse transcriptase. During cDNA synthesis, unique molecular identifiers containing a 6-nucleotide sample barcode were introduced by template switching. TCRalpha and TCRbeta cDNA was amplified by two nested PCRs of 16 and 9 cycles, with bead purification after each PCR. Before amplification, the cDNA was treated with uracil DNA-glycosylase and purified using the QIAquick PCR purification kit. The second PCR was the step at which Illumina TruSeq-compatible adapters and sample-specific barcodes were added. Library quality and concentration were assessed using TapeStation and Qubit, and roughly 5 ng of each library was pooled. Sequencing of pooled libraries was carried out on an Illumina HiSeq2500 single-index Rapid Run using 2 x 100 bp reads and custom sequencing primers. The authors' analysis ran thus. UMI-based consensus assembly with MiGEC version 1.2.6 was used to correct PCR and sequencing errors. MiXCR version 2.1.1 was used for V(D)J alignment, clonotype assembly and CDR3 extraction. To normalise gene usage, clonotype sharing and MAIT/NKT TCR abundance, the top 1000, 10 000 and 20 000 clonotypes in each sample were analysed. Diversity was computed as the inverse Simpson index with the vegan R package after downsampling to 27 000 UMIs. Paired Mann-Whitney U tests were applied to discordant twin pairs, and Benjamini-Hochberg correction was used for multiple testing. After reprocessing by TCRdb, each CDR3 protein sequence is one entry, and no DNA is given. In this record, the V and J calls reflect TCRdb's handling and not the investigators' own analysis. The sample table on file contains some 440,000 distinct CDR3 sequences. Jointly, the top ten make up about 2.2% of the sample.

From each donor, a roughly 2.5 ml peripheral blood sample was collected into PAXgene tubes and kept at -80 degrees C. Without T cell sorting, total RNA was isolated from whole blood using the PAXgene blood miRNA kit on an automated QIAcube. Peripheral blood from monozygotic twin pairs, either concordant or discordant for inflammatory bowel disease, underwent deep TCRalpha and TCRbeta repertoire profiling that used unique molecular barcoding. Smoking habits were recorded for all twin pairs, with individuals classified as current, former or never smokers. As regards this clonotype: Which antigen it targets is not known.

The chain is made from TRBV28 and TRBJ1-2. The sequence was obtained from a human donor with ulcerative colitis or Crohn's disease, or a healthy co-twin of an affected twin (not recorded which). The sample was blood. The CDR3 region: CASSAPPASYGYTF.